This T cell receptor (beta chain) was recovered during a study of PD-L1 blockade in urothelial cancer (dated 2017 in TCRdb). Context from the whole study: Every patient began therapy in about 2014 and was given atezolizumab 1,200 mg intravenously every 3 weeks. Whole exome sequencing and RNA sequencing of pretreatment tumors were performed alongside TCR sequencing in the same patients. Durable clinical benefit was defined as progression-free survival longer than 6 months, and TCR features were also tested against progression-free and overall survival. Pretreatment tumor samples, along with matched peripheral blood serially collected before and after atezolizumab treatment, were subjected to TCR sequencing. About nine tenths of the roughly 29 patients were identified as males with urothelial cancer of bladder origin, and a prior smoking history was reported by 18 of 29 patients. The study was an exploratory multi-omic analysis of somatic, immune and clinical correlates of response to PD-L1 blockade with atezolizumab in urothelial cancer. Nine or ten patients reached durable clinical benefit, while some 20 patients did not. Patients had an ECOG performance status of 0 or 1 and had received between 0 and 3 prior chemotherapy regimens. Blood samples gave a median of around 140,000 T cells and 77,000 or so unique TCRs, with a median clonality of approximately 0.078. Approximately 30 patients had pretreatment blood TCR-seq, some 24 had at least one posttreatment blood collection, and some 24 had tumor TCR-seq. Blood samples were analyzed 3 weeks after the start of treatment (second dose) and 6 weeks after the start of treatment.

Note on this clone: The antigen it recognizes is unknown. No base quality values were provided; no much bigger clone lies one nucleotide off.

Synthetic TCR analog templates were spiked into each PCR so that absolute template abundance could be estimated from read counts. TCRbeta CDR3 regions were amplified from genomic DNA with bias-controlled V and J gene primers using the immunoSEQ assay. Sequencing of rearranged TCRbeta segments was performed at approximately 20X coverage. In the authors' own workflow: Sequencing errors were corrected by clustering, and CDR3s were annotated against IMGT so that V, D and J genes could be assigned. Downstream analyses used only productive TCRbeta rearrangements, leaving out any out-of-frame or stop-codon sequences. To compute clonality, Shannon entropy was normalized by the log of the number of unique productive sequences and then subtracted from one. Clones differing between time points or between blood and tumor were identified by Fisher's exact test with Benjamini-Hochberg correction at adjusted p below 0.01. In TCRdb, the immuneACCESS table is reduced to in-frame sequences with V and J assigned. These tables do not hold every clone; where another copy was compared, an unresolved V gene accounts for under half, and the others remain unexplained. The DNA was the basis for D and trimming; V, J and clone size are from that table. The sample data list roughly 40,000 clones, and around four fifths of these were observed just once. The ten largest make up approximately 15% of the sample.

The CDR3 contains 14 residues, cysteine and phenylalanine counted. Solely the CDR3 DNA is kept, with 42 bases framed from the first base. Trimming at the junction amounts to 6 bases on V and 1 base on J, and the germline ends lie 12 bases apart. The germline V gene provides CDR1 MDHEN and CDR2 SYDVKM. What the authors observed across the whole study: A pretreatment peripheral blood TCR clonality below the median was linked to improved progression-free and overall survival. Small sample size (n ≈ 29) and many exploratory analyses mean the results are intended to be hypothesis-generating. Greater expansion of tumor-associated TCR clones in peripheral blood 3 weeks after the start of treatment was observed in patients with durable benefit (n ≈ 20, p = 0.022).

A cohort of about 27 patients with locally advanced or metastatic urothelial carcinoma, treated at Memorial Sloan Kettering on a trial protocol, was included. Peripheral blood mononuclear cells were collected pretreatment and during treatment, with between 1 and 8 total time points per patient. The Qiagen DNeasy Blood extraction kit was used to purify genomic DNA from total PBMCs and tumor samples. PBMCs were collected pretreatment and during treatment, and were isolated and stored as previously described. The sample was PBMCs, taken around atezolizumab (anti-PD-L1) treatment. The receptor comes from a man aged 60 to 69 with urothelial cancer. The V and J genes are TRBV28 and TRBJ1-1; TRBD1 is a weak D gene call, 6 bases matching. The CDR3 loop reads CASRLTGWNTEAFF. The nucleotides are TGTGCCAGCAGGCTAACAGGGTGGAACACTGAAGCTTTCTTT.